This T cell receptor (beta chain) was found in a study of cytomegalovirus exposure and HLA in healthy donors. 13 Jbeta primers and 60 Vbeta primers were used for the PCR. The assay was immunoSEQ multiplex PCR, and TCRdb's table has in-frame clones only and misses some. The data contain 130,000 or so clones, 70% to 90% of them singletons. Sequenced input: PBMCs. This receptor was identified in a woman aged 35 to 49 in good health and CMV-seronegative.

The CDR3 region has the DNA TGTGCCAGCAGCCTAAGGACTGGGGAAGTCTTTGGTACGCAGTATTTT. The encoded protein is CASSLRTGEVFGTQYF. The chain uses TRBV7-8 and TRBJ2-3; tentatively, D is TRBD2 (5 bases). This CDR3 contains 16 residues. From germline, CDR1 is SGHVS and CDR2 FQNEAQ. V lost 5 bases and J lost 8, with 23 bases in between. The variable domain in full, completed from reference TRBV7-8 and TRBJ2-3, reads GAGVSQSPRYKVAKRGQDVALRCDPISGHVSLFWYQQALGQGPEFLTYFQNEAQLDKSGLPSDRFFAERPEGSVSTLKIQRTQQEDSAVYLCASSLRTGEVFGTQYFGPGTRLTVL.